The 10 T cell receptor beta chains below come from one sample, sequenced in a study of T cell responses to AZD1222 COVID-19 vaccine. Libraries were prepared by immunoSEQ multiplex PCR; TCRdb keeps only in-frame clonotypes and omits some of them. The repertoire includes around 58,000 clones, roughly 80% of them detected once, and around 9.6% sits in the top ten. The sample was peripheral blood, taken on day 0 of AZD1222 vaccination. The receptors come from an adult in good health.

The chain combines TRBV28 with TRBJ2-3; D perhaps matches TRBD2 (5 bases). Germline lookup yields CDR1 MDHEN and CDR2 SYDVKM. This CDR3 spans 16 amino acids. V was clipped by 11 bases and J by 4 bases, with 25 bases between them. The CDR3 sequence is CASGDRGPLGSDTQYF. CDR3 nucleotides: TGTGCCTCCGGGGATAGAGGCCCCTTGGGGTCAGATACGCAGTATTTT. Combining the CDR3 with reference TRBV28 and TRBJ2-3 gives the whole variable domain DVKVTQSSRYLVKRTGEKVFLECVQDMDHENMFWYRQDPGLGLRLIYFSYDVKMKEKGDIPEGYSVSREKKERFSLILESASTNQTSMYLCASGDRGPLGSDTQYFGPGTRLTVL.

The chain couples TRBV5-1 to TRBJ2-5; 16 bases map to TRBD2. The germline V gene has CDR1 SGHRS and CDR2 YFSETQ. Trimming took 1 base from V and 2 from J; bases not matched to a gene: 5. The CDR3 covers 18 residues. CDR3 loop: CASSLLGLAGGLQETQYF. CDR3 nucleotides: TGCGCCAGCAGCTTGTTGGGACTAGCGGGGGGGTTGCAAGAGACCCAGTACTTC.

The sample holds one count of this clone. The genes are TRBV2 and TRBJ2-7; 12 bases match TRBD2. The CDR3 is 15 residues long. Germline V gives CDR1 SNHLY, CDR2 FYNNEI. V lost 6 bases, J lost 6 bases, and 9 bases stayed unmatched. The DNA for the CDR3 is TGTGCCAGCAGAAGACTAGCGGGAGCTATTGGCGAGCAGTACTTC. It codes for CASRRLAGAIGEQYF.

This clone occurred once. V gene TRBV7-9 combines with J gene TRBJ1-3; D ambiguous. In germline, CDR1 is SEHNR, CDR2 FQNEAQ (reference sequence). The V end lost 3 bases, the J end lost 0 bases, and 15 bases lay between the germline ends. CDR3 length equals 17 residues. DNA of the CDR3: TGTGCCAGCAGCTTCCGTACAGCTACCTCCTCTGGAAACACCATATATTTT. It specifies CASSFRTATSSGNTIYF.

The chain has TRBV6-1 and TRBJ2-7; 9 bases map to TRBD1. Per germline, CDR1 MNHNS and CDR2 SASEGT. The length of the CDR3 is 14 residues. V was clipped by 5 bases and J by 4 bases; unmatched bases: 6. In nucleotides, the CDR3 is TGTGCCAGCAGTCAACAGGGGGCAAAGTACGAGCAGTACTTC. This gives the protein CASSQQGAKYEQYF.

The V gene is TRBV10-1, the J gene TRBJ2-1; D may be TRBD1 (5 bases). Trimming stripped 0 bases from V and 9 bases from J, with 12 bases between. This CDR3 spans 14 amino acids. Germline V gene lookup returns CDR1 WNHNN and CDR2 SYGVQD (reference sequence). CDR3 loop: CASSESWQGGEQFF. Written as DNA, the CDR3 is TGCGCCAGCAGTGAGTCTTGGCAGGGTGGTGAGCAGTTCTTC.

This clone was seen only once. V is TRBV11-2 and J is TRBJ2-1, with TRBD2 matching over 9 bases. The germline V gene encodes CDR1 SGHAT and CDR2 FQNNGV. The V segment lost 1 base and the J segment 13 bases; nucleotides outside the gene matches: 8. The CDR3 runs to 14 residues. This CDR3 reads CASSLVGLAGTQFF. CDR3 DNA: TGTGCCAGCAGCTTAGTGGGGCTAGCGGGAACCCAGTTCTTC.

The gene calls are TRBV5-5 and TRBJ1-5; 8 nucleotides line up with TRBD1. V lost 4 bases, J lost 4 bases, and 4 bases stayed unmatched. The CDR3 sequence is 14 residues long. Germline-derived CDR1 and CDR2 are SGHKS and YYEKEE (reference sequence). The CDR3 DNA reads TGTGCCAGCAGCCAGGGACAGGTGAATCAGCCCCAGCATTTT. Protein sequence: CASSQGQVNQPQHF.

The V call is TRBV14, the J call TRBJ2-3; 10 nucleotides match TRBD1. CDR1 is SGHDN and CDR2 is FVKESK in the germline V gene. V trimming: 3 bases; J trimming: 5 bases; junction bases outside the gene matches: 5. This CDR3 spans 15 amino acids. CDR3 nucleotide sequence: TGTGCCAGCAGCCACCTTAGGGACAGGGGAGATACGCAGTATTTT. Translating gives CASSHLRDRGDTQYF.

The rearrangement uses TRBV21-1 and TRBJ1-2. TRBV21-1 is a known pseudogene. The CDR3 totals 12 residues. CDR3 loop: CAHRRVNYGYTF. DNA for the CDR3: TGTGCCCACAGGCGGGTTAACTATGGCTACACCTTC.